This T cell receptor (beta chain) was sequenced during a study of control samples from healthy donors and cancer patients. Measured with immunoSEQ multiplex PCR; TCRdb has only the in-frame clones, and not every one. The table shows approximately 150,000 clones, with more than 90% occurring only once. Germline CDR1 KGHSH, CDR2 LQKENI. The germline V and J ends were trimmed by 4 bases and 0 bases, with 13 bases remaining between them. The CDR3 is 15 amino acids. The sequencing input was blood. The origin of this receptor is a man aged 30 to 45 in good health. The rearrangement uses TRBV18 and TRBJ2-7, with D possibly being TRBD1 (7 bases). The CDR3 DNA reads as TGTGCCAGCTCACGGCAGGGGGGTAACTCCTACGAGCAGTACTTC. The encoded protein is CASSRQGGNSYEQYF.